The clone carrying this T cell receptor (beta chain) turned up a few times. Using immunoSEQ multiplex PCR, the repertoire was profiled, and TCRdb retains in-frame clones only, with some absent. This table has about 110,000 clones, about 82% appearing once. This CDR3 spans 15 amino acids. V was trimmed by 3 bases and J by 2 bases, leaving 13 bases between them. Germline lookup yields CDR1 LGHNA and CDR2 YNFKEQ. This entry is derived from a study of T cell responses to AZD1222 COVID-19 vaccine. The source is an adult in good health. Sample: peripheral blood, taken on day 0 of AZD1222 vaccination. This chain joins TRBV4-2 and TRBJ2-5, with a weak D call TRBD2 (5 bases). CDR3 nucleotides: TGTGCCAGCAGCCAGCCCAACGAGGGACAAGAGACCCAGTACTTC. Its protein is CASSQPNEGQETQYF.